This T cell receptor beta chain was captured by sequencing in a study of T cell responses to AZD1222 COVID-19 vaccine. Study findings and constraints: Scientists sampled the repertoires only once the peak T cell response had passed. Only five to seven individuals given AZD1222 were seropositive at baseline.

Note on this clone: Its antigen is unidentified.

Germline V gives CDR1 SGHVS, CDR2 FQNEAQ. The CDR3 spans 12 residues. V was shortened by 6 bases and J by 4 bases, with 10 bases between the two germline ends. Clones were sequenced by immunoSEQ multiplex PCR, and TCRdb holds only the in-frame ones, with some missing. The sample yields approximately 140,000 clones, about nine tenths seen once. The sequence came from an adult in good health. The V call is TRBV7-8, the J call TRBJ2-7; maybe TRBD2 (5 bases). Sequenced material: peripheral blood, taken on day 0 of AZD1222 vaccination. CDR3 nucleotides: TGTGCCAGCAGTCGTACTAGTTACGAGCAGTACTTC. It translates to CASSRTSYEQYF.